The table lists the clone carrying this TCR beta chain with a few counts. Its antigen is not identified. Amplified regions were TCR beta CDR3 sequences from RNA transcripts. First-round RT-PCR with HTBI primers amplified the TCR CDR3 region. From the multiplex PCR reads, TCRdb called clonotypes with MiXCR, one entry per CDR3 protein. This sample yields around 300,000 distinct CDR3 sequences, of which roughly 15% are seen a single time; around 32% belongs to the top ten. The data stem from a study of T cells in Graves' hyperthyroidism and ophthalmopathy. Looked up from germline, CDR1 is MNHEY and CDR2 is SVGAGI. The V and J ends lost 0 bases and 6 bases respectively, with 8 bases between them. The CDR3 sequence is 13 residues long. Enrolled ophthalmopathy patients presented with a Clinical Activity Score of at least 3, a NOSPECS grade of at least 4, and disease duration under 3 months. Exclusion of a patient resulted from uncontrolled infection, other autoimmune disease, pregnancy or lactation. The source of the PBMCs was roughly 10 ml of fresh peripheral blood.

Study results and limitations: A model of 13 V-J pairs discriminated ophthalmopathy from stable hyperthyroidism.

The chain employs TRBV6-5 and TRBJ2-5, with D unresolved. This TCR was recovered from a woman between 40 and 55 years old with Graves' ophthalmopathy. Sequencing was carried out using blood. The chain's CDR3 is CASSYSLGQTQYF. The CDR3 nucleotides read TGTGCCAGCAGTTACTCGTTGGGTCAGACCCAGTACTTC.